The 28 T cell receptor beta chains reported below all come from one sample, sequenced in a study of blood T cells in healthy people across ages. PCR was performed a second time for 7 to 11 cycles using a sample-barcoded 5' primer and a J-beta primer mix. A single record per CDR3 protein comes from TCRdb applying MiXCR to the 5' RACE reads. The sample includes more than 1,000,000 distinct CDR3 sequences, approximately 25% of them seen just once. These sequences were also reported in another study, on T cells of mothers and their children.

The sequencing sample was made of blood. All receptors derive from a girl aged 2-15 years in good health.

This clonotype was seen ten or more times. The rearrangement joins TRBV27 to TRBJ1-3; D is unclear. The length of the CDR3 is 13 residues. The V gene lost 0 bases and the J gene lost 3 bases, with 3 bases spanning the gap. From germline, CDR1 is MNHEY and CDR2 SMNVEV (reference sequence). The CDR3 is CASSLSGGNTIYF. DNA of the CDR3: TGTGCCAGCAGTTTATCAGGTGGAAACACCATATATTTT.

This clonotype was seen more than once but under ten times. V and J are TRBV28 and TRBJ2-5; no clear D gene. This CDR3 spans 13 amino acids. The V gene's germline CDR1 is MDHEN and CDR2 SYDVKM. Trimming cost V 2 bases and J 5 bases, with 9 bases left between them. As DNA, the CDR3 is TGTGCCAGCAGTTTAGCTATCTCGGAGACCCAGTACTTC. Translated, it gives CASSLAISETQYF. The variable domain in full, with the rest retrieved from reference TRBV28 and TRBJ2-5, is DVKVTQSSRYLVKRTGEKVFLECVQDMDHENMFWYRQDPGLGLRLIYFSYDVKMKEKGDIPEGYSVSREKKERFSLILESASTNQTSMYLCASSLAISETQYFGPGTRLLVL.

Many counts were recorded for this clonotype. This sequence joins TRBV9 and TRBJ1-4, with a possible D match to TRBD1 (6 bases). Germline CDR1 and CDR2: SGDLS and YYNGEE. This CDR3 has 15 amino acids. V lost 3 bases, J lost 5 bases, and 14 bases lay in between. The CDR3 loop reads CASSAGTRVNEKLFF. The CDR3 bases are TGTGCCAGCAGCGCCGGGACACGAGTCAATGAAAAACTGTTTTTT.

This clonotype was detected a few times. One end of the junction is discordant with germline, which a read error may explain. The rearrangement uses TRBV3-1 and TRBJ2-1, with no clear D. Judging by the DNA end, TRBJ2-5 fits better; the J call may be wrong. The CDR3 runs to 13 residues. CDR1 LGHDT and CDR2 YNNKEL come from the germline V gene (reference sequence). The CDR3 sequence is CASSQERRETQYF. CDR3 coding DNA: TGTGCCAGCAGTCAAGAACGGCGAGAGACCCAGTACTTC.

The gene calls are TRBV4-1 and TRBJ1-2; possible D gene TRBD1, 5 bases. V dropped 0 bases and J dropped 6 bases, with 8 bases sitting between them. The V gene's germline CDR1 is MGHRA and CDR2 YSYEKL. The CDR3 has 13 residues. The CDR3, as DNA: TGCGCCAGCAGCCAAGAGCCAGGGCATGGCTACACCTTC. Translation gives CASSQEPGHGYTF.

This clonotype has only one observation. J is TRBJ2-5 and V is TRBV20-1; maybe TRBD2 (6 bases). The DNA matches TRBJ2-7 better at its end, which makes the J call doubtful. CDR1 and CDR2 (germline): DFQATT, SNEGSKA (reference sequence). The CDR3 contains 14 residues. CDR3 bases: TGCAGTGCCGCGGGGCGAAGAGAACGCTACGAGCAGTACTTC. Protein: CSAAGRRERYEQYF.

The V call is TRBV5-1, the J call TRBJ2-1; 15 bases align to TRBD2. V trimming: 3 bases; J trimming: 6 bases; junction bases outside the gene matches: 7. Looked up from germline, CDR1 is SGHRS and CDR2 is YFSETQ. CDR3 size: 17 residues. The CDR3 nucleotides are TGCGCCAGCAGCTATAGGACTAGCGGGAGGGCATCCAATGAGCAGTTCTTC. Protein: CASSYRTSGRASNEQFF.

The chain employs TRBV6-2 or TRBV6-3 and TRBJ1-2; 7 nucleotides align to TRBD1. The CDR3 sequence is 13 residues long. V lost 6 bases and J lost 4; bases outside the gene matches: 5. Germline CDR1 and CDR2: MNHEY and SVGEGT. CDR3 sequence reads: CASSRDSIYGYTF. CDR3 nucleotide sequence: TGTGCCAGCAGCAGGGACAGCATCTATGGCTACACCTTC.

This clonotype was recorded a few times. The chain carries TRBV6-1 and TRBJ1-2; possibly TRBD1 for D (6 bases). The germline V and J ends were trimmed by 1 base and 8 bases, with 20 bases remaining between them. CDR1 is MNHNS and CDR2 is SASEGT in the germline V gene. The CDR3 loop spans 16 amino acids. In DNA form, the CDR3 reads TGTGCCAGCAGTGAAGGAACTGACGGGGGCGGAGAGGGCTACACCTTC. Translating gives CASSEGTDGGGEGYTF.

This clonotype was counted only a few times. This CDR3 reads CASSFGPTAFF. In DNA, the CDR3 is TGTGCCAGCAGCTTTGGCCCGACGGCTTTCTTT. This rearrangement joins TRBV7-9 to TRBJ1-1; D is ambiguous. The CDR3 runs to 11 residues. Germline CDR1 reads SEHNR; CDR2 reads FQNEAQ (reference sequence). V lost 3 bases and J 11 bases, leaving 10 bases between the germline ends.

This clonotype was detected many times. This chain links TRBV12-3 or TRBV12-4 with TRBJ1-2; maybe TRBD1 (6 bases). The CDR3 loop spans 12 amino acids. Trimming pared 5 bases from V and 5 bases from J, leaving 9 bases between. CDR3 sequence: CASSRGGYGYTF. CDR3 DNA: TGTGCCAGCAGTCGAGGGGGTTATGGCTACACCTTC.

This clonotype turned up a few times. The J gene is TRBJ1-2, the V gene TRBV5-1; 7 bases align to TRBD1. The CDR3 consists of 14 residues. Germline values: CDR1 SGHRS, CDR2 YFSETQ. V trimming: 4 bases; J trimming: 7 bases; junction bases outside the gene matches: 10. The CDR3 nucleotides read TGCGCCAGCAGCCTCGGACAGGCCCGGCCTGGCTACACCTTC. Translating it yields CASSLGQARPGYTF.

This clonotype was picked up a small number of times. The V gene is TRBV7-9, the J gene TRBJ2-5; TRBD2 aligns across 10 bases. Near its end, the DNA agrees better with TRBJ2-1, so the J call may be wrong. This CDR3 contains 15 residues. CDR1 and CDR2 from the germline V gene are SEHNR and FQNEAQ (reference sequence). CDR3: CASSFGTSDLNEQFF. The CDR3, as DNA: TGTGCCAGCAGCTTCGGGACTAGCGATCTCAATGAGCAGTTCTTC.

This sequence joins TRBV28 and TRBJ2-2, with 11 bases matching TRBD2. The CDR3 contains 18 residues. Trimming at V came to 5 bases and at J to 5 bases, leaving 13 bases not matched to a gene. Looked up from germline, CDR1 is MDHEN and CDR2 is SYDVKM. The chain's CDR3 is CASSDKRLAGGGTGELFF. CDR3 in DNA: TGTGCCAGCAGTGATAAGAGGTTAGCGGGAGGGGGAACCGGGGAGCTGTTTTTT.

The rearrangement joins TRBV27 to TRBJ2-1; 15 nucleotides align to TRBD2. CDR1 and CDR2 (germline): MNHEY, SMNVEV (reference sequence). CDR3 length equals 15 residues. J lost 7 bases, V lost 5 bases, and 3 bases had no gene match. DNA of the CDR3: TGTGCCAGCAGTATCGGGACTAGCGGGAGGAATGAGCAGTTCTTC. This encodes CASSIGTSGRNEQFF.

V gene TRBV20-1 combines with J gene TRBJ1-2; D gene unclear. V was shortened by 0 bases and J by 4 bases, with 12 bases between the two germline ends. Germline lookup yields CDR1 DFQATT and CDR2 SNEGSKA (reference sequence). There are 14 residues in the CDR3. The CDR3 DNA sequence: TGCAGTGCTAGAGATAGATGGCGGATCTATGGCTACACCTTC. It yields the protein CSARDRWRIYGYTF.

This clonotype appeared once. The V gene is TRBV28, the J gene TRBJ2-7; 9 bases align to TRBD1. J was trimmed by 5 bases and V by 2 bases; bases with no gene match: 10. CDR1 is MDHEN, CDR2 SYDVKM, per germline. The CDR3 consists of 16 residues. The CDR3 DNA is TGTGCCAGCAGTTTAGGAGGGCGGACAGGGGACCACGAGCAGTACTTC. It is translated as CASSLGGRTGDHEQYF.

This clonotype was seen ten or more times. The rearrangement uses TRBV4-1 and TRBJ2-1; TRBD1 aligns across 7 bases. Germline CDR1 reads MGHRA; CDR2 reads YSYEKL. CDR3 length: 13 residues. V dropped 1 base and J dropped 6; count of bases not matched to a gene: 0. DNA of the CDR3: TGCGCCAGCAGCCAAGGGACAGGCAATGAGCAGTTCTTC. This gives the protein CASSQGTGNEQFF.

This clonotype was recorded at least ten times. The V gene is TRBV7-3, the J gene TRBJ1-1; 9 nucleotides match TRBD1. V shed 5 bases, J shed 2 bases, and the junction held 3 bases outside the gene matches. The CDR3 length is 14 residues. In germline, CDR1 is SGHTA, CDR2 FQGTGA. CDR3: CASSPGQGNTEAFF. In DNA, the CDR3 is TGTGCCAGCAGCCCGGGACAGGGTAACACTGAAGCTTTCTTT. Variable domain in full (rest from reference TRBV7-3 and TRBJ1-1): GAGVSQTPSNKVTEKGKYVELRCDPISGHTALYWYRQSLGQGPEFLIYFQGTGAADDSGLPNDRFFAVRPEGSVSTLKIQRTERGDSAVYLCASSPGQGNTEAFFGQGTRLTVV.

This clonotype was detected only a few times. At one end, the junction sequence differs from germline, possibly due to a read error. CDR3 region: CASSTPDRGPEKPFF. CDR3 nucleotides: TGTGCCAGCAGTACCCCTGACAGGGGCCCCGAAAAACCGTTTTTT. The chain employs TRBV28 and TRBJ1-4, with 8 bases identical to TRBD1. CDR3 size: 15 residues. Germline V CDR1 and CDR2: MDHEN, SYDVKM.

There are a few counts of this clonotype. The rearrangement joins TRBV7-9 to TRBJ2-5; D gene uncertain. This CDR3 is built from 16 residues. CDR1 and CDR2 (germline): SEHNR, FQNEAQ (reference sequence). V was pared by 5 bases and J by 5 bases, with 21 bases between. In DNA form, the CDR3 reads TGTGCCAGCAGCCCGCCAGAAACCGAATTCCGGGAGACCCAGTACTTC. This gives the protein CASSPPETEFRETQYF.

This clonotype was picked up a small number of times. The chain combines TRBV9 with TRBJ2-7, with 8 nucleotides matching TRBD1. CDR3 length: 13 residues. The germline gives CDR1 SGDLS, CDR2 YYNGEE. CDR3 DNA sequence: TGTGCGCGGGTGGGGACAGGTCTACGGTGGCAGTACTTC. Protein: CARVGTGLRWQYF.

The rearrangement joins TRBV20-1 to TRBJ2-1; D perhaps matches TRBD1 (5 bases). Trimming took off 3 bases at V and 5 bases at J, with 11 bases between the two ends. Germline V gene lookup returns CDR1 DFQATT and CDR2 SNEGSKA (reference sequence). The CDR3 is 13 amino acids. As DNA, the CDR3 is TGCAGTGCTAGGACAGTTTCAAACAATGAGCAGTTCTTC. Its translation is CSARTVSNNEQFF.

This rearrangement joins TRBV28 to TRBJ1-4; 7 bases are a match to TRBD1. Germline V gene data show CDR1 as MDHEN and CDR2 as SYDVKM. Losses at the gene ends were 6 bases for V and 6 bases for J; bases not matched to a gene: 13. The CDR3 covers 16 residues. The CDR3, as DNA: TGTGCCAGCAGCCCCTATCAGGGGGAGAAGGATGAAAAACTGTTTTTT. This gives the protein CASSPYQGEKDEKLFF.

This clonotype turned up a few times. V and J are TRBV6-6 and TRBJ1-4; D perhaps matches TRBD1 (5 bases). With 2 bases removed from V and 6 bases from J, the gap between germline ends came to 13 bases. The CDR3 length is 15 residues. Germline V lookup: CDR1 MNHNY, CDR2 SVGAGI (reference sequence). The DNA for the CDR3 is TGTGCCAGCAGTTACGGGGGAGAAAGGGATGAAAAACTGTTTTTT. Translated: CASSYGGERDEKLFF.

This clonotype came up a few times. J is TRBJ1-2 and V is TRBV4-1; no clear D gene. Germline V gives CDR1 MGHRA, CDR2 YSYEKL. Trimming removed 1 base at V and 0 bases at J, with 12 bases between. CDR3 size: 16 residues. CDR3 nucleotide sequence: TGCGCCAGCAGCCAAGGGCCAGCATCAACTAACTATGGCTACACCTTC. Protein: CASSQGPASTNYGYTF.

This clonotype was seen a handful of times. The chain uses TRBV12-3 or TRBV12-4 and TRBJ2-7, with D possibly matching TRBD2 (6 bases). The DNA end favors TRBJ2-1, so the J call may be wrong. The CDR3 runs to 15 residues. This CDR3 is CASSSNPSVGDEQFF. CDR3 DNA: TGTGCCAGCAGTTCAAACCCTAGCGTGGGTGATGAGCAGTTCTTC.

The rearrangement joins TRBV5-1 to TRBJ2-5; TRBD1 is a possible D gene (6 bases). The length of the CDR3 is 15 residues. Germline V CDR1 and CDR2: SGHRS, YFSETQ. V was trimmed by 4 bases and J by 2 bases, leaving 15 bases between them. The CDR3 bases are TGCGCCAGCAGCGCCCTAGGGGGATTACAAGAGACCCAGTACTTC. Translated: CASSALGGLQETQYF.